The clone carrying this TCR beta chain was observed once. Its antigen is as yet unknown. The sample comes from a study of brain T cells in children with intractable seizures. The assay was immunoSEQ multiplex PCR, and TCRdb's table has in-frame clones only and misses some. The data show about 340,000 clones, more than 85% seen once. CDR3 length equals 15 residues. Germline assignment: CDR1 MNHEY and CDR2 SVGAGI. V lost 5 bases and J 8 bases, leaving 16 bases between the germline ends. Findings and limits, study-wide: Viral specificity was inferred only from CDR3 similarity; HCMV serostatus was unknown.

Described time point: blood from clinic visit 5 months post-surgery; TSC patient then seizure free. The sequenced cases were selected for having the highest brain T cell transcript signatures. Patients received at least one anti-epileptic drug before surgery. This TCR came from a boy under two years old with tuberous sclerosis and intractable seizures. Sequenced here: peripheral blood, sampled more than 4 months after surgery. The genes are TRBV6-5 and TRBJ1-6, with D possibly matching TRBD1 (6 bases). The CDR3 coding sequence is TGTGCCAGCAGTCTACAGGGCGGTTGGGATTCACCCCTCCACTTT. It specifies CASSLQGGWDSPLHF.